The clone carrying this T cell receptor (beta chain) was seen a handful of times. Its specificity is not known. The use of genomic DNA as template underpinned the TCR beta VDJ and CDR3 profiling. TCRdb fed the reads into MiXCR, producing one record per CDR3 protein. The sample has approximately 200,000 distinct CDR3 sequences; around 60% are singletons. This sample was included in a study of CD8+CD57+ T cells in acquired aplastic anemia. The wider study: Mean DNA quantity obtained from sorted CD4+ and CD8+ cells was about 3.5 ug. Sequencing produced an average of about 10.8 million reads per healthy donor for CD4+ cells. Points from the study as a whole: Simpson's diversity of CD8+ cells was not significantly different in patients compared with controls. Patients and controls had in common some 30 CD8+ CDR3 sequences.

The trim removed 0 bases at V and 11 bases at J, leaving 8 bases unmatched. Germline V gene lookup returns CDR1 SEHNR and CDR2 FQNEAQ (reference sequence). The CDR3 runs to 14 residues. The receptor comes from a human donor in good health. The genes are TRBV7-9 and TRBJ2-3; 7 nucleotides match TRBD2. The sequenced sample consisted of sorted CD4+, CD8+, or CD8+CD57+ T cells (not recorded which) from PBMCs. CDR3 sequence (DNA): TGTGCCAGCAGCTTAGCGGGAGGGAACGATGAGCAGTATTTT. Translating gives CASSLAGGNDEQYF.